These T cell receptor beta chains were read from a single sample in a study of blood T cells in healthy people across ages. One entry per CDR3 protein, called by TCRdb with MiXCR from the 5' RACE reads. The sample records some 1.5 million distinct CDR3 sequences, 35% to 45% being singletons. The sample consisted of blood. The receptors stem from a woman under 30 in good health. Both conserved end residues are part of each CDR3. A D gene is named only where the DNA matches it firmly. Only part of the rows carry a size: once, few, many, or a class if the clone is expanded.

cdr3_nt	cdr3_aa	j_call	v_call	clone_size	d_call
TGTGCCAGCAGTTACCCCGTGACTAGCGGAGAGAAGGGGATCAATGAGCAGTTCTTC	CASSYPVTSGEKGINEQFF	TRBJ2-1	TRBV6-5	few	TRBD2
TGCGCCAGCAGCACCCATTTAGCGGGAAACTACAATGAGCAGTTCTTC	CASSTHLAGNYNEQFF	TRBJ2-1	TRBV4-3	NA	TRBD2
TGTGCCAGCAGGATTCCTAGCGGGACCGAGCAGTACTTC	CASRIPSGTEQYF	TRBJ2-7	TRBV27	NA	TRBD2
TGTGCCAGCAGTCGACCGGGACAGAGGAAGCAGTACTTC	CASSRPGQRKQYF	TRBJ2-5	TRBV6-5	NA	TRBD1
TGTGCCAGCAGCCTCTCGACAGCGCCCGAAGCTTTCTTT	CASSLSTAPEAFF	TRBJ1-1	TRBV7-9	NA	NA
TGCGCCAGTAGGAGCGGGACAAGCTACGAGCAGTACTTC	CASRSGTSYEQYF	TRBJ2-7	TRBV10-2	few	NA
TGCGCCAGCAGTGAGGGGAGGGGATCCTACGAGCAGTACTTC	CASSEGRGSYEQYF	TRBJ2-7	TRBV10-2	few	TRBD2
TGCGCCAGCAGCCTCGGGACAGTTCTCTACGAGCAGTACTTC	CASSLGTVLYEQYF	TRBJ2-7	TRBV5-1	NA	TRBD1
TGTGCCTGGAGTGGCGTTGGCCTCCCCCATGAGCAGTTCTTC	CAWSGVGLPHEQFF	TRBJ2-1	TRBV30	NA	NA
TGCAGCGTGGGGATCCGGGAGACCCAGTACTTC	CSVGIRETQYF	TRBJ2-5	TRBV29-1	many	NA
TGTGCCACATCACCGGGACAAGACTACGAGCAGTACTTC	CATSPGQDYEQYF	TRBJ2-7	TRBV19	few	NA
TGCAGTGCTAGAGATTTTGGGACAGGAAACTACGAGCAGTACTTC	CSARDFGTGNYEQYF	TRBJ2-7	TRBV20-1	NA	TRBD1
TGTGCCAGCTGCGGGGATAGCAATCAGCCCCAGCATTTT	CASCGDSNQPQHF	TRBJ1-5	TRBV7-9	NA	NA
TGCGCCAGCAGCCAATTTGGGGACAGGACAAACATTCAGTACTTC	CASSQFGDRTNIQYF	TRBJ2-4	TRBV4-1	NA	TRBD1
TGTGCCAGCAGCACCCAAGGGGCCACCGGGGAGCTGTTTTTT	CASSTQGATGELFF	TRBJ2-2	TRBV9	NA	NA
TGTGCCAGCAGCTTAGCTAGCGGGAACGAGTGGCAGTTCTTC	CASSLASGNEWQFF	TRBJ2-1	TRBV7-9	NA	TRBD2
TGTGCCAGCAGTTTTCGCCTAAGCTCCTACGAGCAGTACTTC	CASSFRLSSYEQYF	TRBJ2-7	TRBV12-3/TRBV12-4	few	NA
TGCGCCAGCAAGCCTGGGCAGGGATTTCTCCATGGCTACACCTTC	CASKPGQGFLHGYTF	TRBJ1-2	TRBV4-1	NA	NA
TGCGCCAGCAGCCAGGAACCAGGGAATCGAGTGAATGAGCAGTTCTTC	CASSQEPGNRVNEQFF	TRBJ2-1	TRBV4-1	NA	NA
TGTGCCAGCACTCCCCGGACAGAGTTGGTGAATGAGCAGTTCTTC	CASTPRTELVNEQFF	TRBJ2-1	TRBV27	NA	NA
TGTGCCAGCCTTGCCGGGGGCGTAGGCAATCAGCCCCAGCATTTT	CASLAGGVGNQPQHF	TRBJ1-5	TRBV28	few	NA
TGCAGTGCTAGAGATTTGAGGTCTCACAGGGGGAATAACTATGGCTACACCTTC	CSARDLRSHRGNNYGYTF	TRBJ1-2	TRBV20-1	NA	TRBD1
TGTGCCACCAGAAAAGACAGGGTTTTTAATGAGCAGTTCTTC	CATRKDRVFNEQFF	TRBJ2-1	TRBV15	NA	TRBD1
TGCAGCGGTCGGGACAGGGGGTTCAAGCAGTACTTC	CSGRDRGFKQYF	TRBJ2-5	TRBV29-1	NA	TRBD1
TGTGCCTGGAGTGTATCCGGCCAGGGGAATCCTGGCTACACCTTC	CAWSVSGQGNPGYTF	TRBJ1-2	TRBV30	NA	NA
TGCGCCAGCAGCTTCCGGGGGCTCGAGCAGTACTTC	CASSFRGLEQYF	TRBJ2-7	TRBV5-1	NA	NA
TGCAGCGTTGACGGGGGACACGAGCAGTACTTC	CSVDGGHEQYF	TRBJ2-7	TRBV29-1	few	NA
TGCAGCGTTGGTGGGATTCTGTCCTACAATGAGCAGTACTTC	CSVGGILSYNEQYF	TRBJ2-7	TRBV29-1	few	NA
TGTGCCAGCAGTTACGAACTCATCGGCTCTGGAAACACCATATATTTT	CASSYELIGSGNTIYF	TRBJ1-3	TRBV6-5	NA	NA
TGTGCCAGCAGTTCACGGACGGGGGAGACCCAGTACTTC	CASSSRTGETQYF	TRBJ2-5	TRBV12-3/TRBV12-4	NA	NA